Here is one T cell receptor (beta chain) with its context. This specimen comes from a study of blood T cell repertoires in COVID-19. As for the study in general: PBMCs, B-cell-depleted T cells, or T cells provided the cDNA or gDNA that made up the material.

Trimming took 5 bases from V and 3 from J; bases not matched to a gene: 0. Germline CDR1 is MNHEY and CDR2 is SVGAGI. The CDR3 extends over 12 amino acids. Repertoires were generated with immunoSEQ multiplex PCR, while TCRdb's copy carries only in-frame clones and drops some. The sample includes about 280,000 clones, approximately 83% of them seen just once. The sequence came from a woman aged 70-85 years with acute or convalescent COVID-19. Sample: peripheral blood. The chain couples TRBV6-5 to TRBJ1-2; 7 bases fit TRBD1. CDR3 DNA: TGTGCCAGCAGTACAGGGGACTATGGCTACACCTTC. This sequence encodes CASSTGDYGYTF.